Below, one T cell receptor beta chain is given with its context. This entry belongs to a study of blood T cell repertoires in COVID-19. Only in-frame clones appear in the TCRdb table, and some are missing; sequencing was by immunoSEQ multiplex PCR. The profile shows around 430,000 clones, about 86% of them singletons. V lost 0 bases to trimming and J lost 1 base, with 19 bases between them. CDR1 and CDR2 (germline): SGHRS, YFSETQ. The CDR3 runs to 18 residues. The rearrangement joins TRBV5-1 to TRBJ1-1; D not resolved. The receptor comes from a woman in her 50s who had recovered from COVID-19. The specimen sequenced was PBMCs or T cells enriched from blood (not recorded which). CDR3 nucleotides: TGCGCCAGCAGCTTGGGGATTCTCAAGGTTCAGGCGAACACTGAAGCTTTCTTT. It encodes CASSLGILKVQANTEAFF.